The entry below gives a single TCR beta chain sequence along with its context. Its antigen remains undetermined. The record has no base qualities; no much larger clone is one base away. The sample is drawn from a study of blood T cell repertoires in COVID-19 (dated by TCRdb to about 2020). About the study as a whole: Collaborator samples came from the United States, Italy and Spain and covered acute and convalescent phases of COVID-19. The dataset comprised deeply sampled blood TCRbeta repertoires from subjects exposed to, actively infected with, or recovered from COVID-19. HLA class I and class II types, where available, came from metadata supplied by the sample provider rather than from assay-based typing. Nearly every sample came with metadata listing a de-identified subject ID, COVID-19 status, age in years and sex. The repertoires were made available in a free public database intended to serve as a resource for research on the immune response to SARS-CoV-2. The samples were drawn from two sources: the first 160 participants of the ongoing ImmuneRACE study, and approximately 1,300 subjects contributed by 6 global collaborators. The material from the prospective study consisted of cDNA or gDNA derived from T cells, B-cell-depleted T cells, or PBMCs. Paper-wide results and their limitations: How much clinical and demographic metadata was included differed by source and by participant, and the metadata was provided uncurated.

V and J lose 0 bases and 0 bases, and a span of 11 bases separates them. The CDR3 measures 15 amino acids from cysteine to phenylalanine. Only the CDR3 portion is preserved as DNA: 45 bases, with reading frame beginning at the first base. CDR1 and CDR2 are read off the germline V gene as SQVTM and ANQGSEA. TCRbeta CDR3 regions were amplified from genomic DNA using the immunoSEQ Assay, a bias-controlled multiplex PCR. The paper's data handling went like this. Within the assay, amplification of reference gene primers was used to estimate how many nucleated cells each sample contained. To quantify the absolute abundance of each unique TCRbeta CDR3 rearrangement, sequence reads were collapsed and filtered. For each sample, productive Simpson clonality was calculated by taking the square root of Simpson's diversity index across productive rearrangements. TCRdb carries this immuneACCESS record with in-frame sequences only. Its versions omit some clonotypes, under half of them owing to an unresolved V gene in the studies checked, with the rest unexplained. V and J calls and clone size are as listed in that table; D and trimming were resolved from the DNA. This sample is represented by more than 140,000 clones; about 79% of them were singletons. About 7.2% of the sample comes from the top ten.

Each collaborating institution followed its own protocols to collect whole blood in K2EDTA tubes. For TCRbeta analysis, collaborators shipped samples as frozen whole blood, isolated PBMCs, or DNA extracted from either of those sample types. The sequencing input was peripheral blood. The receptor's source is a woman in her forties or fifties in a cohort sampled during active or convalescent COVID-19. The sequence links TRBV29-1 to TRBJ1-2; the D gene is not confidently resolved. The sequence in DNA is TGCAGCGTTGAAGATTTCATAGAAGCTAACTATGGCTACACCTTC. This gives the protein CSVEDFIEANYGYTF.